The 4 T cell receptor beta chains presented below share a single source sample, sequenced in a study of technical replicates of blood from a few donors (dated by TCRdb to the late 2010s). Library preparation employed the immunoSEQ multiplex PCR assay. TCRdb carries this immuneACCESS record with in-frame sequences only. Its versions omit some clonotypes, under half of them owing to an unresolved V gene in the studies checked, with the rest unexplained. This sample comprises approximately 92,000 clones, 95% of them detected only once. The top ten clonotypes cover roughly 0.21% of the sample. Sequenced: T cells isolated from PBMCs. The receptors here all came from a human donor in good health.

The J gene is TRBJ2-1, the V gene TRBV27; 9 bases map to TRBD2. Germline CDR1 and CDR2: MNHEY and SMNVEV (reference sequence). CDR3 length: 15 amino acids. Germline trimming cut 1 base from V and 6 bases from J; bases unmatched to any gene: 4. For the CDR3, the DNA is TGTGCCAGCAGTTTATTGGCGGGGGGGCCCAATGAGCAGTTCTTC. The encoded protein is CASSLLAGGPNEQFF.

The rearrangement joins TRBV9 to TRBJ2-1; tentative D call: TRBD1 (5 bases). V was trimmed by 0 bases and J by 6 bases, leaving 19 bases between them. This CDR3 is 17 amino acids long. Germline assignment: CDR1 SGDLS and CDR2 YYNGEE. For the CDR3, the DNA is TGTGCCAGCAGCGTAGATCGTGACAGCGACGTTTGCAATGAGCAGTTCTTC. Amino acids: CASSVDRDSDVCNEQFF.

The CDR3 here is CASSLQQETQYF. The CDR3 nucleotides read TGCGCCAGCAGCTTACAACAAGAGACCCAGTACTTC. The V and J genes are TRBV5-1 and TRBJ2-5; D is undetermined. CDR3 size: 12 residues. Germline V CDR1 and CDR2: SGHRS, YFSETQ. V was clipped by 2 bases and J by 2 bases, with 4 bases between them.

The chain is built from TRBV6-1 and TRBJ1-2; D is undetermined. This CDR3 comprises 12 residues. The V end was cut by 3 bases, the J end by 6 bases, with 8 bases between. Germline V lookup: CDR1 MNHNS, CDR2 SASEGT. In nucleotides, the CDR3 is TGTGCCAGCAGTGAGAACAGAGATGGCTACACCTTC. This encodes CASSENRDGYTF.